These 6 T cell receptor beta chains were sequenced from one sample in a study of blood T cell repertoires in COVID-19. Sequenced by immunoSEQ multiplex PCR; TCRdb stores in-frame clones only, minus some. The data show around 190,000 clones, 80% to 90% seen once. Input material: peripheral blood. These receptor sequences come from a man in his sixties or seventies with active or convalescent COVID-19.

This clone was picked up one time. This chain uses TRBV6-5 with TRBJ1-2; D is unclear. Trimming stripped 0 bases from V and 9 bases from J, with 20 bases between. The CDR3 sequence is 16 residues long. CDR1 is MNHEY, CDR2 SVGAGI, per germline. The CDR3 sequence: CASSYSRSFGRGSYTF. The CDR3 bases are TGTGCCAGCAGTTACTCTCGTTCGTTTGGAAGAGGGAGCTACACCTTC.

The chain is built from TRBV30 and TRBJ2-2; TRBD2 matches at 10 bases. V lost 4 bases and J lost 5; bases outside the gene matches: 13. The CDR3 has 17 amino acids. The germline gives CDR1 GTSNPN, CDR2 SVGIG (reference sequence). In DNA, the CDR3 is TGTGCCTGGACGGGCCTAGCGGGAGTTGTGAGGACCGGGGAGCTGTTTTTT. Translated, it gives CAWTGLAGVVRTGELFF.

The chain couples TRBV19 to TRBJ1-2; D might be TRBD1 (6 bases). Germline values: CDR1 LNHDA, CDR2 SQIVND (reference sequence). This CDR3 has 13 amino acids. With 7 bases removed from V and 4 bases from J, the gap between germline ends came to 13 bases. The CDR3 DNA is TGTGCCAGTAAGGCGGGGGGCAGCTATGGCTACACCTTC. Translation: CASKAGGSYGYTF.

This chain uses TRBV19 with TRBJ2-3, with 12 bases identical to TRBD2. The V segment lost 5 bases and the J segment 4 bases; nucleotides outside the gene matches: 7. The CDR3 extends over 16 amino acids. Germline CDR1 and CDR2: LNHDA and SQIVND (reference sequence). The CDR3 nucleotides are TGTGCCAGTAGTGTCCTAGCGGGGGGGCAATCAGATACGCAGTATTTT. Translating it yields CASSVLAGGQSDTQYF.

The chain couples TRBV18 to TRBJ1-2; D call uncertain. Germline CDR1 reads KGHSH; CDR2 reads LQKENI. The CDR3 totals 13 residues. Trimming took 3 bases from V and 10 from J, leaving 15 bases between them. The CDR3 reads CASSPPGLGVYTF. For the CDR3, the DNA is TGTGCCAGCTCACCCCCGGGTCTCGGAGTCTACACCTTC.

The rearrangement links TRBV11-2 to TRBJ2-5; 13 bases fit TRBD2. CDR3 length: 16 amino acids. In germline, CDR1 is SGHAT, CDR2 FQNNGV. With V trimmed by 5 bases and J by 4 bases, 7 bases remained unmatched. CDR3 sequence (DNA): TGTGCCAGCAGCCGTACTAGCGGGAGGGCCGGAGAGACCCAGTACTTC. Protein: CASSRTSGRAGETQYF.